This entry lists 28 T cell receptor beta chains sequenced from one sample in a study of CD8 T cells in ankylosing spondylitis. One entry per CDR3 protein results from TCRdb running MiXCR on the 5' RACE reads. Of a few hundred thousand distinct CDR3 sequences in the sample, about 10% were seen once. The sample comprised blood, either unsorted or a sorted T cell fraction (not recorded which). The receptors shown here come from a male donor with ankylosing spondylitis or in good health (not recorded which).

The table lists this clonotype with a few counts. In DNA, the CDR3 is TGTGCCAGCAGTGAAGTTGGGGGGGGAGGGGAGACCCAGTACTTC. Translation: CASSEVGGGGETQYF. This chain connects TRBV6-1 to TRBJ2-5, with 7 bases lining up with TRBD2. With V trimmed by 1 base and J by 5 bases, 7 bases remained unmatched. Germline CDR1 reads MNHNS; CDR2 reads SASEGT. CDR3 length equals 15 residues.

This clonotype was picked up a small number of times. This chain connects TRBV12-3 or TRBV12-4 to TRBJ1-1, with D unresolved. The V end was cut by 6 bases, the J end by 10 bases, with 18 bases between. The CDR3 loop spans 13 amino acids. The CDR3, as DNA: TGTGCCAGCAGCGCCGCTGGATGGCCCAGAGCTTTCTTT. This translates into CASSAAGWPRAFF.

This clonotype was recorded many times. The chain couples TRBV20-1 to TRBJ1-1; 8 bases agree with TRBD1. The CDR3 has 15 amino acids. The ends lost 0 bases at V and 4 bases at J; junction bases unmatched: 7. Germline CDR1 reads DFQATT; CDR2 reads SNEGSKA (reference sequence). CDR3: CSARDLAGGVTEAFF. The CDR3 DNA reads TGCAGTGCTAGAGATTTAGCAGGGGGCGTCACTGAAGCTTTCTTT.

There are a few counts of this clonotype. The V call is TRBV3-1, the J call TRBJ1-4; D ambiguous. Trimming stripped 3 bases from V and 0 bases from J, with 5 bases between. The CDR3 has 14 residues. CDR1 and CDR2 from the germline V gene are LGHDT and YNNKEL (reference sequence). The CDR3 loop is CASSHAATNEKLFF. CDR3 DNA sequence: TGTGCCAGCAGCCATGCAGCAACTAATGAAAAACTGTTTTTT.

A few counts support this clonotype. The chain couples TRBV3-1 to TRBJ2-1; no reliable D call. CDR1 LGHDT and CDR2 YNNKEL come from the germline V gene (reference sequence). The CDR3 is 15 residues long. V lost 1 base and J 7 bases, leaving 14 bases between the germline ends. For the CDR3, the DNA is TGTGCCAGCAGCCAAGTGTTAGGGCAGGTTAATGAGCAGTTCTTC. As protein: CASSQVLGQVNEQFF.

This clonotype came up many times. The chain uses TRBV6-5 and TRBJ2-3; no clear D gene. The CDR3 runs 14 residues. V lost 4 bases and J 0 bases, leaving 8 bases between the germline ends. Germline CDR1 and CDR2: MNHEY and SVGAGI. In DNA form, the CDR3 reads TGTGCCAGCAGTTCCACGGACAGCACAGATACGCAGTATTTT. Its translation: CASSSTDSTDTQYF.

This clonotype was found many times. The J gene is TRBJ2-1, the V gene TRBV15, with 9 bases identical to TRBD1. The CDR3 has 15 residues. With 4 bases clipped from V and 10 bases from J, the junction kept 11 bases outside the gene matches. Germline V gives CDR1 LNHNV, CDR2 YYDKDF (reference sequence). The CDR3 loop reads CATSTRDRGMVEQFF. The CDR3 nucleotides are TGTGCCACCAGCACAAGAGACAGGGGGATGGTGGAGCAGTTCTTC.

Ten or more counts support this clonotype. The chain is built from TRBV11-2 and TRBJ2-7, with 10 bases aligning to TRBD2. The germline CDR1 and CDR2 sequences are SGHAT and FQNNGV. CDR3 length equals 18 residues. With V trimmed by 1 base and J by 0 bases, 9 bases remained unmatched. The CDR3 DNA reads as TGTGCCAGCAGCTTAGTTGGTAGCGGGGGGACCAGCTCCTACGAGCAGTACTTC. Translating it yields CASSLVGSGGTSSYEQYF.

This clonotype was found many times. V gene TRBV25-1 combines with J gene TRBJ1-2; tentative D call: TRBD1 (5 bases). Trimming took off 1 base at V and 8 bases at J, with 8 bases between the two ends. The germline V gene has CDR1 MGHDK and CDR2 SYGVNS. There are 12 residues in the CDR3. This CDR3 reads CASSELQGGYTF. The CDR3 DNA is TGTGCCAGCAGTGAATTGCAGGGCGGCTACACCTTC.

The gene calls are TRBV4-1 and TRBJ1-1, with no clear D. Looked up from germline, CDR1 is MGHRA and CDR2 is YSYEKL. With 2 bases removed from V and 1 base from J, the gap between germline ends came to 11 bases. This CDR3 spans 15 amino acids. For the CDR3, the DNA is TGCGCCAGCAGCCAAAAAGCCCAGGAGAACACTGAAGCTTTCTTT. Its translation is CASSQKAQENTEAFF.

This clonotype was seen repeatedly, ten times or more. V is TRBV5-1 and J is TRBJ2-1; D may be TRBD2 (6 bases). The CDR3 is 14 residues long. Per germline, CDR1 SGHRS and CDR2 YFSETQ. V was shortened by 1 base and J by 7 bases, with 12 bases between the two germline ends. CDR3 nucleotides: TGCGCCAGCAGCTTGATTCCTAGCGCGAATGAGCAGTTCTTC. Amino acid sequence: CASSLIPSANEQFF.

The chain has TRBV5-1 and TRBJ1-2; D is undetermined. The ends were cut back, 1 base at V and 2 bases at J, with 9 bases in the middle. The CDR3 is 14 amino acids. Per the germline V gene, CDR1 is SGHRS and CDR2 is YFSETQ. The CDR3 nucleotides are TGCGCCAGCAGCTTGAGGTCCGGAAACTATGGCTACACCTTC. It is translated as CASSLRSGNYGYTF.

This clonotype showed up many times. This chain joins TRBV12-3 or TRBV12-4 and TRBJ1-5; unclear D gene. The CDR3 runs to 16 residues. V lost 2 bases and J 1 base, leaving 12 bases between the germline ends. CDR3 region: CASSLNGPVSNQPQHF. The DNA for the CDR3 is TGTGCCAGCAGTTTAAACGGGCCGGTAAGCAATCAGCCCCAGCATTTT.

This clonotype occurred many times. This chain joins TRBV29-1 and TRBJ1-1, with TRBD1 identical over 7 bases. Per germline, CDR1 SQVTM and CDR2 ANQGSEA. Trimming cost V 7 bases and J 1 base; bases outside gene matches: 12. The CDR3 totals 15 residues. This chain's CDR3 is CSARGRGLSNTEAFF. Written as DNA, the CDR3 is TGCAGCGCCCGGGGAAGGGGGCTATCGAACACTGAAGCTTTCTTT.

This clonotype occurred many times. V is TRBV20-1 and J is TRBJ2-7; tentative D call: TRBD1 (5 bases). This CDR3 is 11 amino acids long. V lost 2 bases, J lost 3 bases, and 5 bases lay in between. Germline CDR1 and CDR2: DFQATT and SNEGSKA (reference sequence). CDR3 DNA: TGCAGTGCTAGACAGGGCTACGAGCAGTACTTC. It encodes CSARQGYEQYF.

This rearrangement joins TRBV7-2 to TRBJ2-7; tentatively, D is TRBD2 (6 bases). There are 15 residues in the CDR3. CDR1 and CDR2 from the germline V gene are SGHTA and FQGNSA. V was shortened by 1 base and J by 4 bases, with 14 bases between the two germline ends. The CDR3, as DNA: TGTGCCAGCAGCTTAGTCACTAGCCTGGGTTACGAGCAGTACTTC. The encoded protein is CASSLVTSLGYEQYF.

This clonotype has a count of ten or more. This chain links TRBV12-3 or TRBV12-4 with TRBJ2-5, with 11 bases that match TRBD2. This CDR3 contains 16 residues. The V and J ends lost 2 bases and 5 bases, in that order; junction bases with no gene match: 7. The CDR3 reads CASSLLAGGPSETQYF. CDR3 nucleotides: TGTGCCAGCAGTTTACTAGCGGGGGGCCCCTCGGAGACCCAGTACTTC.

The table lists this clonotype with many counts. V is TRBV5-1 and J is TRBJ1-6; D call uncertain. The V end was cut by 4 bases, the J end by 9 bases, with 17 bases between. Germline CDR1 reads SGHRS; CDR2 reads YFSETQ. This CDR3 is 15 amino acids long. CDR3 bases: TGCGCCAGCAGCCGAGCCGGGGAGGGAAGTTCACCCCTCCACTTT. Its protein is CASSRAGEGSSPLHF.

This clonotype was seen many times. The chain combines TRBV6-1 with TRBJ1-1, with 8 bases that match TRBD1. CDR3 length: 14 amino acids. The V gene's germline CDR1 is MNHNS and CDR2 SASEGT. V was clipped by 5 bases and J by 6 bases; unmatched bases: 8. CDR3 DNA: TGTGCCAGCAGTCCGGGACAGGACCCTTCTGAAGCTTTCTTT. Its translation: CASSPGQDPSEAFF.

The table lists this clonotype with a count of one. The V gene is TRBV6-2 or TRBV6-3, the J gene TRBJ2-7; D perhaps matches TRBD2 (6 bases). V lost 0 bases, J lost 6 bases, and 9 bases lay in between. Per germline, CDR1 MNHEY and CDR2 SVGEGT. CDR3 size: 13 residues. For the CDR3, the DNA is TGTGCCAGCAGTTACTCCCGGGACTCCGAGCAGTACTTC. It codes for CASSYSRDSEQYF.

This clonotype has just a few counts. The J gene is TRBJ2-7, the V gene TRBV30, with D tentatively TRBD2 (6 bases). The CDR3 spans 14 residues. The germline gives CDR1 GTSNPN, CDR2 SVGIG (reference sequence). V lost 2 bases to trimming and J lost 1 base, with 12 bases between them. CDR3 nucleotides: TGTGCCTGGAGTCTCGGGGGTGGGTCCTACGAGCAGTACTTC. Protein sequence: CAWSLGGGSYEQYF.

The chain uses TRBV12-3 or TRBV12-4 and TRBJ2-7; D tentatively fits TRBD1 or TRBD2 (5 bases each). CDR3 length: 14 amino acids. V lost 6 bases to trimming and J lost 4 bases, with 16 bases between them. CDR3 residues: CASRTRDGPYEQYF. CDR3 bases: TGTGCCAGCAGGACCCGGGACGGCCCGTACGAGCAGTACTTC.

This clonotype was counted many times. The rearrangement links TRBV5-5 to TRBJ1-2; TRBD1 might be the D (5 bases). Per germline, CDR1 SGHKS and CDR2 YYEKEE (reference sequence). The CDR3 is made up of 15 amino acids. The V end was cut by 4 bases, the J end by 4 bases, with 17 bases between. Here the CDR3 reads CASSLAGVGGYGYTF. The CDR3, as DNA: TGTGCCAGCAGCCTTGCTGGTGTGGGGGGCTATGGCTACACCTTC.

On this clonotype: A much larger clone sits a single nucleotide away, making a read error possible. The chain uses TRBV5-1 and TRBJ1-5; a possible D gene is TRBD2 (5 bases). The DNA matches TRBJ2-3 better at its end, which makes the J call doubtful. The CDR3 contains 15 residues. From germline, CDR1 is SGHRS and CDR2 YFSETQ. The CDR3 bases are TGCGCCAGCAGCTTGGAAGGTCAGCGGAATCAGCCCCAGTATTTT. This sequence encodes CASSLEGQRNQPQYF.

This clonotype was seen a few times. The chain joins TRBV20-1 to TRBJ2-2, with D unresolved. This CDR3 has 15 amino acids. Germline CDR1 and CDR2: DFQATT and SNEGSKA (reference sequence). The V gene lost 1 base and the J gene lost 0 bases, with 9 bases spanning the gap. The chain's CDR3 is CSARVYGANTGELFF. CDR3 DNA: TGCAGTGCTAGAGTATACGGAGCGAACACCGGGGAGCTGTTTTTT.

V usage is TRBV7-9 and J usage is TRBJ2-7, with TRBD1 matching 9 bases. V was pared by 0 bases and J by 5 bases, with 5 bases of the junction left unmatched. Germline V lookup: CDR1 SEHNR, CDR2 FQNEAQ (reference sequence). The CDR3 loop spans 15 amino acids. The CDR3 protein is CASSLAGTGRHEQYF. The CDR3 DNA follows: TGTGCCAGCAGCTTAGCGGGGACAGGGCGCCACGAGCAGTACTTC.

V gene TRBV12-3 or TRBV12-4 combines with J gene TRBJ1-6; TRBD1 matches 10 bases. Trimming at V came to 6 bases and at J to 7 bases, leaving 3 bases not matched to a gene. This CDR3 has 14 amino acids. The CDR3 DNA reads TGTGCCAGCAGCCGGGGACAGGGGAATTCACCCCTCCACTTT. Its protein product is CASSRGQGNSPLHF.

In this sample, this clonotype turned up a few times. CDR3 amino acids: CASSEGLAPKETQYF. DNA for the CDR3: TGTGCCAGCAGTGAGGGACTAGCACCTAAAGAGACCCAGTACTTC. The chain links TRBV6-1 to TRBJ2-5, with 9 bases that match TRBD2. V shed 3 bases, J shed 3 bases, and the junction held 5 bases outside the gene matches. The CDR3 runs to 15 residues. The germline gives CDR1 MNHNS, CDR2 SASEGT.